This TCR beta chain was retrieved from a study of shared clonotypes between healthy human individuals. Study background: Donor ages ranged 18 to 49 years: a couple of women, a few men. Study-level points and caveats: The sole specimen, blood, was sampled, and tissue repertoires likely differ. Represented diversity, genetic and exposure-history alike, was limited by few donors.

Genomic DNA of each subset was evenly split across several immunoSEQ plates. Method: immunoSEQ multiplex PCR; TCRdb's copy keeps in-frame clones and lacks some. The repertoire includes about 480,000 clones, 60% to 80% of them detected once, and under 15% sits in the top ten. On this clone itself: Its antigen remains unknown.

Sequenced sample: PBMCs. The receptor was derived from a woman in her 40s in good health. Some clones in this sample may be carry-over from other donors' samples.

The DNA for the CDR3 is TGTGCCAGCATGCAGGATCGCAATCAGCCCCAGCATTTT. Protein: CASMQDRNQPQHF. This chain uses TRBV6-1 with TRBJ1-5; D is unclear. CDR1 is MNHNS, CDR2 SASEGT, per germline. This CDR3 comprises 13 residues. The V gene lost 7 bases and the J gene lost 2 bases, with 9 bases spanning the gap.